One sample yielded the 27 T cell receptor beta chains listed below, sequenced in a study of blood T cell repertoires in COVID-19. Only in-frame clones appear in the TCRdb table, and some are missing; sequencing was by immunoSEQ multiplex PCR. The data hold about 16,000 clones, with roughly nine tenths observed a single time. The material sequenced was peripheral blood. All receptors come from a man aged 55 to 70 with acute or convalescent COVID-19.

The chain recombines TRBV28 with TRBJ1-3; D gene ambiguous. The CDR3 extends over 17 amino acids. V lost 5 bases to trimming and J lost 2 bases, with 19 bases between them. Germline V CDR1 and CDR2: MDHEN, SYDVKM. CDR3 region: CASSPPTQVVAGNTIYF. The CDR3 coding sequence is TGTGCCAGCAGTCCTCCGACGCAGGTTGTGGCTGGAAACACCATATATTTT.

A word on this clone: Relative to the germline gene, one junction end is altered; a read error may explain this. This sequence joins TRBV7-3 and TRBJ2-7, with 10 bases aligning to TRBD2. Germline values: CDR1 SGHTA, CDR2 FQGTGA. This CDR3 contains 14 residues. Here the CDR3 DNA reads TGTGCCAGCAGCTCTAGCGGGAGTTCCTCCGAGCAGTACTTC. It translates to CASSSSGSSSEQYF.

This clone has only one observation. The V call is TRBV7-9, the J call TRBJ2-7, with D possibly TRBD1 on 6 matching bases. V lost 5 bases, J lost 3 bases, and 20 bases lay in between. Per the germline V gene, CDR1 is SEHNR and CDR2 is FQNEAQ (reference sequence). The CDR3 is 16 residues long. CDR3: CASSPTGTLAFYEQYF. CDR3 in DNA: TGTGCCAGCAGCCCCACCGGGACATTGGCGTTCTACGAGCAGTACTTC.

The chain links TRBV5-5 to TRBJ1-1, with TRBD1 matching over 9 bases. Losses at the gene ends were 6 bases for V and 0 bases for J; bases not matched to a gene: 18. CDR3 length: 19 residues. Germline V gives CDR1 SGHKS, CDR2 YYEKEE (reference sequence). CDR3 DNA sequence: TGTGCCAGCACCAATCCGACAGGGGGGTCTTTCGGGATGAACACTGAAGCTTTCTTT. It translates to CASTNPTGGSFGMNTEAFF.

The chain employs TRBV19 and TRBJ2-7; D perhaps matches TRBD1 (6 bases). This CDR3 spans 15 amino acids. Germline V gene sequence: CDR1 LNHDA, CDR2 SQIVND (reference sequence). Trimming stripped 5 bases from V and 6 bases from J, with 20 bases between. CDR3 nucleotides: TGTGCCAGTAGTCCCCCGGGCAGGGGTGACATCGAGCAGTACTTC. It yields the protein CASSPPGRGDIEQYF.

The genes are TRBV6-5 and TRBJ1-4, with 9 bases matching TRBD1. The V segment lost 6 bases and the J segment 7 bases; nucleotides outside the gene matches: 9. CDR3 length: 15 residues. The germline V gene has CDR1 MNHEY and CDR2 SVGAGI. CDR3 residues: CASRRGGDRAEKLFF. In nucleotides, the CDR3 is TGTGCCAGCAGAAGGGGAGGGGACAGGGCTGAAAAACTGTTTTTT.

This CDR3 reads CASSLSGQGNQPQHF. The CDR3 DNA reads as TGCGCCAGCAGCTTGTCTGGACAGGGGAATCAGCCCCAGCATTTT. The chain links TRBV5-1 to TRBJ1-5, with 9 bases lining up with TRBD1. Germline CDR1 SGHRS, CDR2 YFSETQ. J lost 4 bases, V lost 1 base, and 3 bases had no gene match. There are 15 residues in the CDR3.

This clone showed up just once. The chain is built from TRBV19 and TRBJ1-1; a possible D gene is TRBD1 (5 bases). The CDR3 is made up of 13 amino acids. Trimming cost V 5 bases and J 1 base, with 8 bases left between them. Germline V CDR1 and CDR2: LNHDA, SQIVND (reference sequence). CDR3 nucleotides: TGTGCCAGTAGTGGGCAGGGGAACACTGAAGCTTTCTTT. Its translation is CASSGQGNTEAFF.

This chain joins TRBV30 and TRBJ1-1, with no clear D. The V gene's germline CDR1 is GTSNPN and CDR2 SVGIG (reference sequence). This CDR3 has 14 residues. Trimming shortened V by 2 bases and J by 1 base, and 11 bases separated the two germline ends. CDR3 protein: CAWSRHVKNTEAFF. The CDR3 coding sequence is TGTGCCTGGAGTCGACACGTAAAGAACACTGAAGCTTTCTTT.

The genes are TRBV15 and TRBJ2-7, with D perhaps TRBD1 (5 bases). V lost 8 bases and J 4 bases, leaving 21 bases between the germline ends. Germline V CDR1 and CDR2: LNHNV, YYDKDF (reference sequence). The CDR3 has 15 amino acids. CDR3 sequence reads: CATGKGFGTGYEQYF. The CDR3 region has the DNA TGTGCCACCGGGAAGGGGTTCGGCACGGGTTACGAGCAGTACTTC. Looking up the rest from reference TRBV15 and TRBJ2-7 gives the full variable domain: DAMVIQNPRYQVTQFGKPVTLSCSQTLNHNVMYWYQQKSSQAPKLLFHYYDKDFNNEADTPDNFQSRRPNTSFCFLDIRSPGLGDTAMYLCATGKGFGTGYEQYFGPGTRLTVT.

The chain recombines TRBV5-1 with TRBJ2-2; the D is unclear. The germline V gene has CDR1 SGHRS and CDR2 YFSETQ. The CDR3 extends over 14 amino acids. V lost 0 bases and J 11 bases, leaving 14 bases between the germline ends. The CDR3 here is CASSLEAGAQELFF. The CDR3 region has the DNA TGCGCCAGCAGCTTGGAGGCAGGCGCCCAAGAGCTGTTTTTT.

The chain has TRBV30 and TRBJ2-5; possibly TRBD1 for D (5 bases). Trimming removed 0 bases at V and 4 bases at J, with 9 bases between. The CDR3 totals 13 residues. Germline V gene data show CDR1 as GTSNPN and CDR2 as SVGIG (reference sequence). CDR3 region: CAWSVRQGETQYF. CDR3 bases: TGTGCCTGGAGTGTTAGGCAGGGAGAGACCCAGTACTTC.

CDR3 sequence (DNA): TGTGCCAGCTCACCAGGGCAGCAAGAGACCCAGTACTTC. Amino acids: CASSPGQQETQYF. The J gene is TRBJ2-5, the V gene TRBV18; D remains unclear. Trimming left V 2 bases short and J 2 bases short, with 6 bases between. The CDR3 is made up of 13 amino acids. The germline V gene has CDR1 KGHSH and CDR2 LQKENI.

The gene calls are TRBV6-1 and TRBJ1-2; D gene uncertain. The germline V gene has CDR1 MNHNS and CDR2 SASEGT. Trimming cost V 3 bases and J 1 base, with 3 bases left between them. The CDR3 consists of 12 residues. The CDR3 nucleotides read TGTGCCAGCAGTGATAGTAACTATGGCTACACCTTC. It specifies CASSDSNYGYTF.

In nucleotides, the CDR3 is TGTGCCAGCAGCGCGGAACTAGCGGGTTCCTACGAGCAGTACTTC. It yields the protein CASSAELAGSYEQYF. The chain employs TRBV5-4 and TRBJ2-7; 9 bases are shared with TRBD2. Germline assignment: CDR1 SGHNT and CDR2 YYREEE (reference sequence). The CDR3 loop spans 15 amino acids. V dropped 4 bases and J dropped 1; count of bases not matched to a gene: 6.

The J gene is TRBJ1-1, the V gene TRBV7-8, with 8 bases fitting TRBD1. The CDR3 has 11 residues. Germline V lookup: CDR1 SGHVS, CDR2 FQNEAQ. V lost 5 bases to trimming and J lost 11 bases; unmatched junction nucleotides: 4. CDR3 DNA sequence: TGTGCCAGCAGCCCGGACAGGGTTGCTTTCTTT. The encoded protein is CASSPDRVAFF.

The chain recombines TRBV19 with TRBJ1-6; perhaps TRBD1 as D (5 bases). The CDR3 length is 12 residues. The germline V gene encodes CDR1 LNHDA and CDR2 SQIVND (reference sequence). V dropped 8 bases and J dropped 10 bases, with 12 bases sitting between them. CDR3 residues: CASHWRGSPLHF. CDR3 nucleotide sequence: TGTGCCAGTCATTGGAGGGGATCACCCCTCCACTTT.

The chain uses TRBV28 and TRBJ1-5; TRBD1 matches 8 bases. CDR1 is MDHEN, CDR2 SYDVKM, per germline. This CDR3 has 15 residues. Trimming took 6 bases from V and 5 from J; bases not matched to a gene: 9. CDR3 bases: TGTGCCAGCAGCTCAGGACAGGGTGTTGATCAGCCCCAGCATTTT. It is translated as CASSSGQGVDQPQHF.

The chain uses TRBV4-1 and TRBJ1-2; 7 bases line up with TRBD1. Germline trimming cut 4 bases from V and 2 bases from J; bases unmatched to any gene: 4. CDR1 and CDR2 (germline): MGHRA, YSYEKL. CDR3 length: 14 amino acids. Here the CDR3 reads CASSPTGTNYGYTF. As DNA, the CDR3 is TGCGCCAGCAGCCCGACAGGGACCAACTATGGCTACACCTTC.

The chain uses TRBV27 and TRBJ2-6; D is unresolved. Trimming removed 7 bases at V and 0 bases at J, with 7 bases between. CDR1 MNHEY and CDR2 SMNVEV come from the germline V gene (reference sequence). The CDR3 is 14 amino acids. The CDR3 loop reads CASKRPSGANVLTF. DNA of the CDR3: TGTGCCAGCAAGCGCCCCTCTGGGGCCAACGTCCTGACTTTC. Looking up the rest from reference TRBV27 and TRBJ2-6 gives the full variable domain: EAQVTQNPRYLITVTGKKLTVTCSQNMNHEYMSWYRQDPGLGLRQIYYSMNVEVTDKGDVPEGYKVSRKEKRNFPLILESPSPNQTSLYFCASKRPSGANVLTFGAGSRLTVL.

This clone was recorded once. The V call is TRBV28, the J call TRBJ1-5, with D unclear. The CDR3 consists of 15 residues. V shed 1 base and J shed 0 bases, with 7 bases lying between them. Germline CDR1 MDHEN, CDR2 SYDVKM. This CDR3 reads CASSLYGDSNQPQHF. Written as DNA, the CDR3 is TGTGCCAGCAGTTTATACGGAGATAGCAATCAGCCCCAGCATTTT.

The chain couples TRBV27 to TRBJ2-3; a possible D gene is TRBD2 (5 bases). The CDR3 is 14 residues long. Trimming left V 7 bases short and J 4 bases short, with 15 bases between. Germline lookup yields CDR1 MNHEY and CDR2 SMNVEV (reference sequence). The CDR3 sequence: CASTPSAGSDTQYF. CDR3 nucleotide sequence: TGTGCCAGCACCCCCTCGGCGGGTTCAGATACGCAGTATTTT.

V gene TRBV10-3 combines with J gene TRBJ2-5, with 12 bases matching TRBD2. This CDR3 is built from 18 residues. J was trimmed by 4 bases and V by 4 bases; bases with no gene match: 13. CDR1 and CDR2 from the germline V gene are ENHRY and SYGVKD. This CDR3 reads CAISALGLAGGPRETQYF. The DNA of the CDR3 is TGTGCCATCAGTGCCTTGGGTCTAGCGGGGGGGCCCCGAGAGACCCAGTACTTC.

The CDR3 DNA is TGTGCCAGCAGCCCGCAACTAGCGAAAGAGACCCAGTACTTC. Residues: CASSPQLAKETQYF. J is TRBJ2-5 and V is TRBV11-2, with 7 nucleotides matching TRBD2. Trimming cost V 5 bases and J 3 bases; bases outside gene matches: 6. Germline-derived CDR1 and CDR2 are SGHAT and FQNNGV. CDR3 length: 14 amino acids. Filled out from reference TRBV11-2 and TRBJ2-5, the complete variable domain reads EAGVAQSPRYKIIEKRQSVAFWCNPISGHATLYWYQQILGQGPKLLIQFQNNGVVDDSQLPKDRFSAERLKGVDSTLKIQPAKLEDSAVYLCASSPQLAKETQYFGPGTRLLVL.

This chain uses TRBV5-1 with TRBJ1-2; a possible D gene is TRBD1 (5 bases). This CDR3 has 13 residues. Trimming took 4 bases from V and 8 from J, leaving 15 bases between them. Looked up from germline, CDR1 is SGHRS and CDR2 is YFSETQ. In DNA, the CDR3 is TGCGCCAGCAGCGGCGGGACTCACGGGGGCTACACCTTC. This encodes CASSGGTHGGYTF.

The chain has TRBV30 and TRBJ1-5, with no clear D. Germline values: CDR1 GTSNPN, CDR2 SVGIG (reference sequence). The CDR3 runs 13 residues. With 1 base removed from V and 5 bases from J, the gap between germline ends came to 9 bases. DNA for the CDR3: TGTGCCTGGAGTGATTTACAGCATCAGCCCCAGCATTTT. Its protein is CAWSDLQHQPQHF.

This chain uses TRBV5-4 with TRBJ1-4; tentatively, D is TRBD1 (5 bases). This CDR3 is 14 amino acids long. Between the trimmed V and J ends, which lost 3 bases and 5 bases, there was a span of 11 bases. Per germline, CDR1 SGHNT and CDR2 YYREEE (reference sequence). The DNA for the CDR3 is TGTGCCAGCAGCTCCCAGGGAGGAAATGAAAAACTGTTTTTT. This translates into CASSSQGGNEKLFF.